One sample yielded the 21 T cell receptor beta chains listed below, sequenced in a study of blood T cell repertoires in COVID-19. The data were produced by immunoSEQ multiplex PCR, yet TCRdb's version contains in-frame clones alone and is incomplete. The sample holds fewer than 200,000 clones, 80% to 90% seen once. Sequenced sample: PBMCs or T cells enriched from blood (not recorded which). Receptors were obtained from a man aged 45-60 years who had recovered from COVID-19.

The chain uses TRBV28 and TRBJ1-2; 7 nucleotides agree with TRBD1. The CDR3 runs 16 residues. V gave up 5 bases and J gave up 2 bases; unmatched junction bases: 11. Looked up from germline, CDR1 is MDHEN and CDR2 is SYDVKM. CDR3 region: CASSLLQGDQNYGYTF. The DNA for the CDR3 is TGTGCCAGCAGTCTCCTCCAGGGGGATCAGAACTATGGCTACACCTTC.

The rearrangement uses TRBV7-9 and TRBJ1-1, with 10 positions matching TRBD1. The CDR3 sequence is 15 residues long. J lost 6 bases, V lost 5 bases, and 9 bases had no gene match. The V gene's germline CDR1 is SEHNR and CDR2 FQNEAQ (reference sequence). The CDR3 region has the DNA TGTGCCAGCAGCGCGGACAGGGGGAGGGGGCCTGAAGCTTTCTTT. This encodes CASSADRGRGPEAFF.

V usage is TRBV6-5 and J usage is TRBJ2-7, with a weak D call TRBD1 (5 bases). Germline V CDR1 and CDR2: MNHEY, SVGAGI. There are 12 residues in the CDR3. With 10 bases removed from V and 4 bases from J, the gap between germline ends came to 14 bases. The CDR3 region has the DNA TGTGCCACAACAGGTAATGGGTACGAGCAGTACTTC. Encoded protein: CATTGNGYEQYF.

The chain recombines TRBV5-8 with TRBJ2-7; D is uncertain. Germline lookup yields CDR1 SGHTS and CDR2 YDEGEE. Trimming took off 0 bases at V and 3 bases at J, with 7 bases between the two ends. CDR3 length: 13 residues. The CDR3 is CASSLVSIYEQYF. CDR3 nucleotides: TGTGCCAGCAGCTTGGTTTCCATCTACGAGCAGTACTTC.

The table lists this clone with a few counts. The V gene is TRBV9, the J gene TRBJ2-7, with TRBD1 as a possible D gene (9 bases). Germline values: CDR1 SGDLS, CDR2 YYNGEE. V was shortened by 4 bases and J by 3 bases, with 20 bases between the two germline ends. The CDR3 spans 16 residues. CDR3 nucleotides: TGTGCCAGCAGCCCTCCGGGGGGGACAGGGCTCTACGAGCAGTACTTC. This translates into CASSPPGGTGLYEQYF.

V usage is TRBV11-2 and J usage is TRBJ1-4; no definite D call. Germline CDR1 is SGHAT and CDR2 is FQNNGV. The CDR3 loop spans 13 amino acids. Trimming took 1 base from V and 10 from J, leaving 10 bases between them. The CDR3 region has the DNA TGTGCCAGCAGCTTAGCGGGGATTGGAAAACTGTTTTTT. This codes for CASSLAGIGKLFF.

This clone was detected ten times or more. The CDR3 here is CASSKVRTGFLETQYF. As DNA, the CDR3 is TGTGCCAGCAGCAAAGTCAGGACAGGGTTCTTGGAGACCCAGTACTTC. The chain couples TRBV21-1 to TRBJ2-5; the DNA was not used to check the table's D call, TRBD1. TRBV21-1 is labeled a pseudogene. The CDR3 is 16 amino acids.

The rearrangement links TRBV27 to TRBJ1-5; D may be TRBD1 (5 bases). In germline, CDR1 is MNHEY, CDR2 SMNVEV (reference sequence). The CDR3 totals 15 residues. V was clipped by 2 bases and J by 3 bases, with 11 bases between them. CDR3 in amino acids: CASSLGAGFNQPQHF. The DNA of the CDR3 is TGTGCCAGCAGTTTAGGGGCAGGGTTCAATCAGCCCCAGCATTTT.

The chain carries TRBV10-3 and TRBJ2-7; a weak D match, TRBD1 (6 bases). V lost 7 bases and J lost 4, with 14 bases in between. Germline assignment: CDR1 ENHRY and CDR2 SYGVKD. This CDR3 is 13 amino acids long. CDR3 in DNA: TGTGCCATCACCCCGACAGGAGATTACGAGCAGTACTTC. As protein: CAITPTGDYEQYF.

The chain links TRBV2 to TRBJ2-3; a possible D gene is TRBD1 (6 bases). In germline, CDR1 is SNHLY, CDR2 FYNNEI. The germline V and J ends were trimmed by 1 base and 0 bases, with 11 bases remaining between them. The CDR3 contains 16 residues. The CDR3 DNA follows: TGTGCCAGCAGTGAAGACAGGGCCCTTAGCACAGATACGCAGTATTTT. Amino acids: CASSEDRALSTDTQYF.

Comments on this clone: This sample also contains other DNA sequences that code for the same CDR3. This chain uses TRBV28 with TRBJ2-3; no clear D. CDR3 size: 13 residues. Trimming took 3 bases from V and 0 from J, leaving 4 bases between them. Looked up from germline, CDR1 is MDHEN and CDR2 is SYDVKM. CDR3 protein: CASSFGSTDTQYF. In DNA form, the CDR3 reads TGTGCCAGCAGTTTTGGCAGCACAGATACGCAGTATTTT.

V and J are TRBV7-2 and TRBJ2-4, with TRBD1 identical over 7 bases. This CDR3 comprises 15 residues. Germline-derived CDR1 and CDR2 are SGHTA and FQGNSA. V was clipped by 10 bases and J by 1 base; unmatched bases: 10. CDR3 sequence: CAIHSIRGAKNIQYF. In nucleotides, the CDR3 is TGTGCCATCCACTCCATCAGGGGGGCCAAAAACATTCAGTACTTC.

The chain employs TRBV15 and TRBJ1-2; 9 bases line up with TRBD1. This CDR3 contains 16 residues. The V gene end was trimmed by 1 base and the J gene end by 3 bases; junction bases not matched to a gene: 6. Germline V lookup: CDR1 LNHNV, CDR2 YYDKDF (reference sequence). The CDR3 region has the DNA TGTGCCACCAGCAGAGGGGACAGGGAAAGGGACTATGGCTACACCTTC. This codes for CATSRGDRERDYGYTF.

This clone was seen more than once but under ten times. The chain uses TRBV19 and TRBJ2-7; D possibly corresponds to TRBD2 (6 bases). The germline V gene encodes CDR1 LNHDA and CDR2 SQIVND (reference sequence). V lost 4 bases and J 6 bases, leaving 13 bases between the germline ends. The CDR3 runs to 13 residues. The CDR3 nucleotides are TGTGCCAGTAGTACTATTAGCGGCGGCGAGCAGTACTTC. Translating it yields CASSTISGGEQYF.

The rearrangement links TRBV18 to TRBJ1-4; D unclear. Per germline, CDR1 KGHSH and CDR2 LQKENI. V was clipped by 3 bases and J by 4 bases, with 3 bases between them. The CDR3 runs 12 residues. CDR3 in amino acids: CASSPFNEKLFF. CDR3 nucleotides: TGTGCCAGCTCACCCTTTAATGAAAAACTGTTTTTT. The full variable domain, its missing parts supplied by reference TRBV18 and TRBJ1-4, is NAGVMQNPRHLVRRRGQEARLRCSPMKGHSHVYWYRQLPEEGLKFMVYLQKENIIDESGMPKERFSAEFPKEGPSILRIQQVVRGDSAAYFCASSPFNEKLFFGSGTQLSVL.

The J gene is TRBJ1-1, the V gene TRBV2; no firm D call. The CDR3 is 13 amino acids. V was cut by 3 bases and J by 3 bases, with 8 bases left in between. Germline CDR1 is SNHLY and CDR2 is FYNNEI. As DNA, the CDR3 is TGTGCCAGCAGTGAGTGGGCCCACACTGAAGCTTTCTTT. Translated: CASSEWAHTEAFF.

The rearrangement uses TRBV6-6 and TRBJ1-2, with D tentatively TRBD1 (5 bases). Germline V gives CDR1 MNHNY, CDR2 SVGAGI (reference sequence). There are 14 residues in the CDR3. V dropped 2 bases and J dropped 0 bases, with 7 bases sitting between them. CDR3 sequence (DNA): TGTGCCAGCAGTTACGGGGCCTCTAACTATGGCTACACCTTC. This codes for CASSYGASNYGYTF.

CDR3 residues: CASGGRGGYTF. As DNA, the CDR3 is TGTGCCTCGGGGGGGCGCGGTGGCTACACCTTC. The rearrangement joins TRBV6-6 to TRBJ1-2; D may be TRBD1 (6 bases). CDR1 and CDR2 from the germline V gene are MNHNY and SVGAGI (reference sequence). There are 11 residues in the CDR3. V lost 11 bases and J lost 7, with 14 bases in between.

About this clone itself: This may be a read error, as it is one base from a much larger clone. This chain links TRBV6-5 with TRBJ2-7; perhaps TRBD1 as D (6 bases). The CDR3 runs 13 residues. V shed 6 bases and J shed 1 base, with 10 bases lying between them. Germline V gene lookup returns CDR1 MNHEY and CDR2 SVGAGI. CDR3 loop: CASSRDRSYEQYF. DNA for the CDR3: TGTGCCAGCAGCCGCGACAGGTCCTACGAGCAGTACTTC.

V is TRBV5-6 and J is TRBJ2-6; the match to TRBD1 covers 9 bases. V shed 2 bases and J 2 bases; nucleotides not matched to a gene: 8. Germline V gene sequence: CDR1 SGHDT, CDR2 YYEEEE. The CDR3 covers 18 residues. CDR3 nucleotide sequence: TGTGCCAGCAGCTTTCTGGGACAGGGAAAGGCTGGGGCCAACGTCCTGACTTTC. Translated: CASSFLGQGKAGANVLTF.

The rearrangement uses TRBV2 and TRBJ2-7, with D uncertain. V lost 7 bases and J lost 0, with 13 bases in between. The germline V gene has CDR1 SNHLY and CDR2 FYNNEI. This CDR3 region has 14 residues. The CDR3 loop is CASNGLKISYEQYF. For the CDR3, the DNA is TGTGCCAGCAACGGGTTAAAAATCTCCTACGAGCAGTACTTC.